The 11 T cell receptor beta chains below come from one sample, sequenced in a study of cytomegalovirus exposure and HLA in healthy donors. Primers for the PCR totalled 60 Vbeta and 13 Jbeta. The data were produced by immunoSEQ multiplex PCR, yet TCRdb's version contains in-frame clones alone and is incomplete. The sample lists around 120,000 clones; under 90% were seen once. Sequencing used PBMCs. The receptors were gathered from a female donor in good health and CMV-seropositive.

This clone was seen just once. This rearrangement joins TRBV5-1 to TRBJ2-2; D may be TRBD2 (5 bases). From germline, CDR1 is SGHRS and CDR2 YFSETQ. CDR3 length: 14 residues. V was trimmed by 4 bases and J by 6 bases, leaving 13 bases between them. This chain's CDR3 is CASSPQEGAGELFF. Written as DNA, the CDR3 is TGCGCCAGCAGCCCCCAAGAGGGCGCCGGGGAGCTGTTTTTT.

This clone was detected only once. CDR3 DNA: TGTGCCAGCAGTAAAAACGGGGTGGTGAATGAAAAACTGTTTTTT. The encoded protein is CASSKNGVVNEKLFF. The chain employs TRBV2 and TRBJ1-4; D is ambiguous. The CDR3 length is 15 residues. Trimming removed 5 bases at V and 5 bases at J, with 15 bases between. The V gene's germline CDR1 is SNHLY and CDR2 FYNNEI. The full variable domain, completed using reference TRBV2 and TRBJ1-4, is EPEVTQTPSHQVTQMGQEVILRCVPISNHLYFYWYRQILGQKVEFLVSFYNNEISEKSEIFDDQFSVERPDGSNFTLKIRSTKLEDSAMYFCASSKNGVVNEKLFFGSGTQLSVL.

V usage is TRBV7-3 and J usage is TRBJ2-5; D might be TRBD2 (5 bases). CDR1 and CDR2 from the germline V gene are SGHTA and FQGTGA. Trimming took off 1 base at V and 2 bases at J, with 5 bases between the two ends. The CDR3 loop spans 13 amino acids. DNA for the CDR3: TGTGCCAGCAGCTTAAGGGAGCAAGAGACCCAGTACTTC. Protein: CASSLREQETQYF.

V is TRBV7-2 and J is TRBJ2-7; 8 positions agree with TRBD1. The CDR3 extends over 14 amino acids. Germline V gene lookup returns CDR1 SGHTA and CDR2 FQGNSA. Trimming removed 6 bases from V and 0 bases from J; junction bases left unmatched: 4. The DNA of the CDR3 is TGTGCCAGCAGTTTGGACAGGGACTCCTACGAGCAGTACTTC. Encoded protein: CASSLDRDSYEQYF. Full variable domain (remainder filled in from reference TRBV7-2 and TRBJ2-7): GAGVSQSPSNKVTEKGKDVELRCDPISGHTALYWYRQSLGQGLEFLIYFQGNSAPDKSGLPSDRFSAERTGGSVSTLTIQRTQQEDSAVYLCASSLDRDSYEQYFGPGTRLTVT.

A single count supports this clone. V gene TRBV7-9 combines with J gene TRBJ2-7, with 8 bases matching TRBD2. The germline gives CDR1 SEHNR, CDR2 FQNEAQ (reference sequence). CDR3 length: 14 amino acids. The junction had 3 bases not matched to a gene; V was cut back by 5 bases and J by 0 bases. DNA of the CDR3: TGTGCCAGCAGCCGTAGCGGGAACTCCTACGAGCAGTACTTC. It translates to CASSRSGNSYEQYF.

In its sample, this clone was seen a few times. The chain recombines TRBV5-4 with TRBJ2-6; D may be TRBD1 (6 bases). V was cut by 3 bases and J by 3 bases, with 10 bases left in between. The germline V gene encodes CDR1 SGHNT and CDR2 YYREEE (reference sequence). This CDR3 is built from 15 residues. CDR3 nucleotides: TGTGCCAGCAGCTCCGGACAGTTTGGGGCCAACGTCCTGACTTTC. It is translated as CASSSGQFGANVLTF.

This chain links TRBV29-1 with TRBJ2-3, with no clear D. Germline V CDR1 and CDR2: SQVTM, ANQGSEA. This CDR3 contains 10 residues. V was clipped by 7 bases and J by 10 bases, with 12 bases between them. CDR3 residues: CSGGSNAQYF. The CDR3 nucleotides are TGCAGCGGAGGCTCTAATGCGCAGTATTTT.

The genes are TRBV7-2 and TRBJ1-3, with 7 bases matching TRBD1. The germline gives CDR1 SGHTA, CDR2 FQGNSA. The CDR3 loop spans 16 amino acids. V was pared by 4 bases and J by 0 bases, with 6 bases of the junction left unmatched. The CDR3 protein is CASSWTGLLSGNTIYF. The DNA of the CDR3 is TGTGCCAGCAGCTGGACAGGCCTACTCTCTGGAAACACCATATATTTT.

This clone was found once. The genes are TRBV6-1 and TRBJ2-3, with D possibly TRBD1 on 5 matching bases. CDR3 length equals 14 residues. V was pared by 3 bases and J by 3 bases, with 10 bases between. Per germline, CDR1 MNHNS and CDR2 SASEGT. The CDR3 here is CASSEVKGTDTQYF. The CDR3 coding sequence is TGTGCCAGCAGTGAGGTCAAGGGGACAGATACGCAGTATTTT.

The J gene is TRBJ1-3, the V gene TRBV10-2; D call uncertain. V was cut by 3 bases and J by 0 bases, with 6 bases left in between. CDR1 WSHSY and CDR2 SAAADI come from the germline V gene. The CDR3 extends over 14 amino acids. CDR3 nucleotide sequence: TGCGCCAGCAGTGATCGGGGCTCTGGAAACACCATATATTTT. The encoded protein is CASSDRGSGNTIYF.

The genes are TRBV2 and TRBJ2-5; 10 nucleotides match TRBD1. CDR1 and CDR2 from the germline V gene are SNHLY and FYNNEI. V shed 6 bases and J 0 bases; nucleotides not matched to a gene: 1. The CDR3 is made up of 14 amino acids. The CDR3 sequence: CASRGTGDQETQYF. The CDR3 bases are TGTGCCAGCAGAGGGACAGGGGACCAAGAGACCCAGTACTTC.